The text below deals with one T cell receptor (beta chain). Its antigen is undetermined. Sorted-subset replicate PCR reactions contained around 220 ng DNA, corresponding to approximately 30,000 T cell genomes. Sequencing used immunoSEQ multiplex PCR; TCRdb keeps in-frame clones, though not all of them. This table holds just over 2,000,000 clones, around 95% found once. Only Caucasian adults living in Nashville, Tennessee served as donors. CDR1 is WSHSY and CDR2 is SAAADI in the germline V gene. The CDR3 runs 11 residues. V was clipped by 7 bases and J by 7 bases, with 10 bases between them. This sample stems from a study of shared clonotypes between healthy human individuals. Background on the study: A donor's plate count was three for CD4 naive and three for CD4 memory; CD8 naive had two and CD8 memory one. Regarding the study as a whole: Naive subsets tended to show greater estimated richness than memory subsets.

The chain carries TRBV10-2 and TRBJ2-5, with D uncertain. Sequenced: naive CD4+ T cells sorted from blood. Subset noted: CD45RA+ positively selected. This TCR came from a man in his late teens or twenties in good health. The CDR3 nucleotides are TGCGCCAGCAAGGACGAAGGGACCCAGTACTTC. Translated, it gives CASKDEGTQYF.